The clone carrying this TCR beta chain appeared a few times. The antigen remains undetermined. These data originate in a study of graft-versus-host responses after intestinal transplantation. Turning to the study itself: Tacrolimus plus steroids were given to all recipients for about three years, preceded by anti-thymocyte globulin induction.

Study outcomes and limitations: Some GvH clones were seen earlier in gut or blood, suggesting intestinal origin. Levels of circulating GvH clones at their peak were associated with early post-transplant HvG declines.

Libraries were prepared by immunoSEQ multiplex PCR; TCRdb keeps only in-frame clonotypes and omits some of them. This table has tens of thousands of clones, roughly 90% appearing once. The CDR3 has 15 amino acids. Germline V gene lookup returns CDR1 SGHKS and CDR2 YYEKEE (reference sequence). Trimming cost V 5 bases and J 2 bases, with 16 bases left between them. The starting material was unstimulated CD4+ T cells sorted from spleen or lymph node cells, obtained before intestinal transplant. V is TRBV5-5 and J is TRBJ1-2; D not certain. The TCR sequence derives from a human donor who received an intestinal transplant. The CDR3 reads CASRPAGPVNYGYTF. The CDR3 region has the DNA TGTGCCAGCAGGCCGGCCGGACCGGTGAACTATGGCTACACCTTC. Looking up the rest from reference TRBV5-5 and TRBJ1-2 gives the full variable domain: DAGVTQSPTHLIKTRGQQVTLRCSPISGHKSVSWYQQVLGQGPQFIFQYYEKEERGRGNFPDRFSARQFPNYSSELNVNALLLGDSALYLCASRPAGPVNYGYTFGSGTRLTVV.